The rows below give T cell receptor beta chains drawn from one sample of a study of CD8+ T cells in alopecia areata. The data were produced by immunoSEQ multiplex PCR, yet TCRdb's version contains in-frame clones alone and is incomplete. This sample has 25,000 or so clones, with approximately 52% found just once. Sequenced sample: NKG2D-high CD8+ T cells sorted from blood. The receptor source for this set is a human donor with alopecia areata. Each CDR3 is given with its conserved first and last residue. Each record gives: J gene, V gene, D gene, clone size, CDR3 DNA, CDR3 protein. D genes are given only for firm matches. Expanded clones get a size class; other rows say once, few or many, or leave the size out.

TRBJ2-5	TRBV14	NA	NA	TGTGCCAGCAGCCAAGTTGGCGAGACCCAGTACTTC	CASSQVGETQYF
TRBJ2-4	TRBV25-1	TRBD2	NA	TGTGCCAGCAGTGATGATACTAGCGCTCTAGCCAAAAACATTCAGTACTTC	CASSDDTSALAKNIQYF
TRBJ2-1	TRBV28	NA	NA	TGTGCCAGCAGTCCCCCGGCGAGACCCCTCTACAATGAGCAGTTCTTC	CASSPPARPLYNEQFF
TRBJ2-7	TRBV29-1	TRBD2	NA	TGCAGCGCTCAAATGGGGGGGATAACTAACTACGAGCAGTACTTC	CSAQMGGITNYEQYF
TRBJ2-7	TRBV7-8	NA	once	TGTGCCAGCAGCTTCGGGGGGCAGGGAGACTACGAGCAGTACTTC	CASSFGGQGDYEQYF
TRBJ2-2	TRBV27	NA	NA	TGTGCCAGCAGCACGTTCGGGGAGCTGTTTTTT	CASSTFGELFF
TRBJ2-1	TRBV28	NA	NA	TGTGCCAGCAGTTTCGGGCAGGGGCCCTACAATGAGCAGTTCTTC	CASSFGQGPYNEQFF
TRBJ2-7	TRBV27	NA	few	TGTGCCAGCAGTCGTCGGGCCGTCTACGAGCAGTACTTC	CASSRRAVYEQYF
TRBJ1-4	TRBV7-9	NA	NA	TGTGCCAGCAGCGGCAACATCGGATCCAATGAAAAACTGTTTTTT	CASSGNIGSNEKLFF
TRBJ1-5	TRBV7-2	NA	few	TGTGCCAGCAGCTTATTGTCGCCAAGGGGCAGACTACATTTT	CASSLLSPRGRLHF
TRBJ2-5	TRBV7-9	TRBD2	medium-sized	TGTGCCAGCAGCTTAGCCGGGAGGCAAGAGACCCAGTACTTC	CASSLAGRQETQYF
TRBJ2-7	TRBV6-1	NA	NA	TGTGCCAGCAGTGAAATAATGCAGTCCTACGAGCAGTACTTC	CASSEIMQSYEQYF
TRBJ1-5	TRBV19	NA	once	TGTGCCAGTAGGGAGAGACGGAGGCTTGTTGGACTAAATCAGCCCCAGCATTTT	CASRERRRLVGLNQPQHF
TRBJ2-2	TRBV6-5	NA	few	TGTGCCAGCAGTTACTCGACCCCGGGGAACACCGGGGAGCTGTTTTTT	CASSYSTPGNTGELFF
TRBJ2-7	TRBV13	NA	NA	TGTGCCAGCAGACTGGCGGAGGGGGGGTCCTACGAGCAGTACTTC	CASRLAEGGSYEQYF
TRBJ2-1	TRBV7-3	TRBD2	once	TGTGCCAGCAGCTTTCTTGGGGGGACTAGCGGGACCTACAATGAGCAGTTCTTC	CASSFLGGTSGTYNEQFF
TRBJ2-1	TRBV7-2	NA	NA	TGTGCCAGCAGCTTTGGCCCGGGGGATGAGCAGTTCTTC	CASSFGPGDEQFF
TRBJ2-7	TRBV7-2	NA	few	TGTGCCACCGTCGCGGGGCGGGGTGCCTACGAGCAGTACTTC	CATVAGRGAYEQYF
TRBJ2-7	TRBV5-4	NA	medium-sized	TGTGCCAGCAGCTTGTTTAGGCAAACCCCGCCTCGGGAGCAGTACTTC	CASSLFRQTPPREQYF
TRBJ2-1	TRBV20-1	NA	few	TGCAGTGCTAAGGACCTACCTGAGCAGTTCTTC	CSAKDLPEQFF
TRBJ2-3	TRBV7-2	TRBD2	NA	TGTGCCAGCAGCTTTAGCGGGTCACGCACAGATACGCAGTATTTT	CASSFSGSRTDTQYF
TRBJ1-2	TRBV7-8	NA	NA	TGTGCCAGCAGCTCCAGGACAGTCTATGGCTACACCTTC	CASSSRTVYGYTF
TRBJ2-3	TRBV6-5	NA	NA	TGTGCCAGCAGTTACGGGAGCACAGATACGCAGTATTTT	CASSYGSTDTQYF
TRBJ2-3	TRBV2	NA	NA	TGTGCCAGCGCCAACGTAGCGAGCAGCACAGATACGCAGTATTTT	CASANVASSTDTQYF
TRBJ1-5	TRBV28	NA	once	TGTGCCAGCAGTTTATTAGTGCTTGGCATTGCGGGAGATCAGCCCCAGCATTTT	CASSLLVLGIAGDQPQHF
TRBJ2-6	TRBV29-1	NA	NA	TGCAGCGTTTGGATTAGCCGACCGGGTCCTGGGGCCAACGTCCTGACTTTC	CSVWISRPGPGANVLTF
TRBJ1-1	TRBV4-1	NA	NA	TGCGCCAGCTCGGAGCTGGGGACTGAAGCTTTCTTT	CASSELGTEAFF
TRBJ2-1	TRBV5-4	NA	NA	TGTGCCAGCAGCCTTGGGGGTGGCTACAATGAGCAGTTCTTC	CASSLGGGYNEQFF
TRBJ2-1	TRBV5-3	TRBD2	NA	TGTGCCAGAAGCTACAAGCGGGAGAGCTCCTACAATGAGCAGTTCTTC	CARSYKRESSYNEQFF
TRBJ2-5	TRBV7-9	TRBD2	few	TGTGCCAGCAGTTTGGGGACTACGGAGACCCAGTACTTC	CASSLGTTETQYF
TRBJ2-5	TRBV25-1	TRBD1	NA	TGTGCCAGCGGAACAGGGGGCCAAGAGACCCAGTACTTC	CASGTGGQETQYF
TRBJ2-7	TRBV27	TRBD2	NA	TGTGCCAGCAGTTTCTCCGGGAGGGGCTGGGAGCAGTACTTC	CASSFSGRGWEQYF
TRBJ1-5	TRBV7-9	NA	many	TGTGCCAGCAGAGCGCCGGGGCTTGGGCCCCAGCATTTT	CASRAPGLGPQHF
TRBJ2-3	TRBV28	TRBD2	medium-sized	TGTGCCAGCAGTTTGGAAGCGGGAGAGAACACAGATACGCAGTATTTT	CASSLEAGENTDTQYF
TRBJ2-7	TRBV5-1	TRBD1	NA	TGCGCCAGCAGCTACACAACAGGGGATTACGAGCAGTACTTC	CASSYTTGDYEQYF
TRBJ1-4	TRBV5-1	NA	NA	TGCGCCAGCAGCCCAAGGGCAGTTAATGAAAAACTGTTTTTT	CASSPRAVNEKLFF
TRBJ2-1	TRBV9	NA	NA	TGTGCCAGCAGCGTCTCCGGGGTACGCTACAATGAGCAGTTCTTC	CASSVSGVRYNEQFF
TRBJ2-3	TRBV29-1	NA	NA	TGCAGCGTCGGGGACCCACTTGCGGAGCTCACAGATACGCAGTATTTT	CSVGDPLAELTDTQYF
TRBJ2-3	TRBV11-1	TRBD1	few	TGTGCCAGCAGCTTATCGTCAGGGGGCATGGCAGATACGCAGTATTTT	CASSLSSGGMADTQYF
TRBJ1-2	TRBV7-9	NA	NA	TGTGCCAGCAGCTTAGCAGTCGGAGGCTATGGCTACACCTTC	CASSLAVGGYGYTF
TRBJ2-1	TRBV7-9	TRBD2	NA	TGTGCCAGCAGCTTGATAGGGACTAGCGCCTACAATGAGCAGTTCTTC	CASSLIGTSAYNEQFF
TRBJ2-7	TRBV6-6	NA	NA	TGTGCCAGCACCATGGGGGGCCTCGAGCAGTACTTC	CASTMGGLEQYF
TRBJ2-2	TRBV25-1	TRBD1	NA	TGTGCCAGCAGCGACAGGGGGCAATCCGGGGAGCTGTTTTTT	CASSDRGQSGELFF
TRBJ1-2	TRBV7-9	NA	once	TGTGCCAGCAGCTTAGTGGAGAACAGCTATGGCTACACCTTC	CASSLVENSYGYTF
TRBJ1-4	TRBV18	TRBD1	NA	TGTGCCAGCTCACCTGGGTGGGACAGATCAACTAATGAAAAACTGTTTTTT	CASSPGWDRSTNEKLFF
TRBJ2-3	TRBV27	NA	once	TGTGCCAGCAGTACCGCTTGGGGGGCGGGAGAAACGCAGTATTTT	CASSTAWGAGETQYF